The rows below give T cell receptor beta chains drawn from one sample of a study of cytomegalovirus exposure and HLA in healthy donors. Sequencing used immunoSEQ multiplex PCR; TCRdb keeps in-frame clones, though not all of them. The table shows fewer than 85,000 clones, with approximately 72% occurring only once. The sequenced material came from PBMCs. All receptors come from a woman in her thirties or forties in good health and CMV-seropositive. Each CDR3 is given with its conserved first and last residue. Fields, in order: CDR3 protein, CDR3 DNA, J gene, D gene, V gene, clone size. The D gene is left open where the match is weak. The size field is filled for only some rows; it gives once, few, many or a size class.

CDR3aa: CASRSGQGRTGELFF
CDR3nt: TGTGCCAGCAGATCAGGACAGGGGAGAACCGGGGAGCTGTTTTTT
j_gene: TRBJ2-2
d_gene: TRBD1
v_gene: TRBV6-5
abundance: -

CDR3aa: CSVEGVSGAYQETQYF
CDR3nt: TGCAGCGTTGAAGGAGTTAGCGGGGCCTACCAAGAGACCCAGTACTTC
j_gene: TRBJ2-5
d_gene: TRBD2
v_gene: TRBV29-1
abundance: few

CDR3aa: CASSSAPGQGAYYGYTF
CDR3nt: TGTGCCAGCAGTTCCGCCCCGGGACAGGGGGCGTACTATGGCTACACCTTC
j_gene: TRBJ1-2
d_gene: TRBD1
v_gene: TRBV28
abundance: -

CDR3aa: CSALGGLAHNEQFF
CDR3nt: TGCAGCGCCCTGGGGGGGTTGGCCCACAATGAGCAGTTCTTC
j_gene: TRBJ2-1
d_gene: TRBD2
v_gene: TRBV29-1
abundance: -

CDR3aa: CASWMVSGFTGELFF
CDR3nt: TGTGCCAGCTGGATGGTTTCGGGGTTCACCGGGGAGCTGTTTTTT
j_gene: TRBJ2-2
d_gene: -
v_gene: TRBV6-6
abundance: -

CDR3aa: CASSQDRGTFNEKLFF
CDR3nt: TGCGCCAGCAGCCAGGACAGGGGAACCTTTAATGAAAAACTGTTTTTT
j_gene: TRBJ1-4
d_gene: TRBD1
v_gene: TRBV5-1
abundance: -

CDR3aa: CASSYTRTGGGYGYTF
CDR3nt: TGTGCCAGCAGTTACACGCGGACAGGGGGTGGCTATGGCTACACCTTC
j_gene: TRBJ1-2
d_gene: TRBD1
v_gene: TRBV6-5
abundance: many

CDR3aa: CASTPRGAPRTHGYTF
CDR3nt: TGTGCCAGTACCCCGCGGGGTGCTCCACGGACGCATGGCTACACCTTC
j_gene: TRBJ1-2
d_gene: -
v_gene: TRBV19
abundance: -

CDR3aa: CASSELQGANYGYTF
CDR3nt: TGTGCCAGCAGTGAACTACAGGGGGCAAACTATGGCTACACCTTC
j_gene: TRBJ1-2
d_gene: TRBD1
v_gene: TRBV6-1
abundance: -

CDR3aa: CASSTEKGHNEKLFF
CDR3nt: TGTGCCAGTAGTACTGAGAAGGGACACAATGAAAAACTGTTTTTT
j_gene: TRBJ1-4
d_gene: -
v_gene: TRBV19
abundance: -

CDR3aa: CASSQASRSRNTIYF
CDR3nt: TGCGCCAGCAGCCAGGCCAGCAGGTCCCGGAACACCATATATTTT
j_gene: TRBJ1-3
d_gene: -
v_gene: TRBV4-3
abundance: many

CDR3aa: CASSWGRSGANVLTF
CDR3nt: TGCGCCAGCAGCTGGGGCCGCTCTGGGGCCAACGTCCTGACTTTC
j_gene: TRBJ2-6
d_gene: -
v_gene: TRBV5-1
abundance: -

CDR3aa: CASSPAYEREQYF
CDR3nt: TGTGCCAGCAGCCCCGCTTATGAGCGCGAGCAGTACTTC
j_gene: TRBJ2-7
d_gene: -
v_gene: TRBV9
abundance: -

CDR3aa: CASSGGLNQAETQYF
CDR3nt: TGTGCCAGCAGTGGGGGACTAAATCAAGCAGAGACCCAGTACTTC
j_gene: TRBJ2-5
d_gene: TRBD2
v_gene: TRBV6-1
abundance: -

CDR3aa: CASSLDAGVYEQYF
CDR3nt: TGTGCCAGCAGCTTGGATGCGGGGGTCTACGAGCAGTACTTC
j_gene: TRBJ2-7
d_gene: TRBD2
v_gene: TRBV5-4
abundance: -

CDR3aa: CASSLDRGQGEAFF
CDR3nt: TGTGCCAGCAGCTTAGACAGGGGGCAAGGTGAAGCTTTCTTT
j_gene: TRBJ1-1
d_gene: TRBD1
v_gene: TRBV7-2
abundance: few

CDR3aa: CAWSVQGNQPQHF
CDR3nt: TGTGCCTGGAGTGTCCAGGGCAATCAGCCCCAGCATTTT
j_gene: TRBJ1-5
d_gene: -
v_gene: TRBV30
abundance: -

CDR3aa: CASSLNQGTETQYF
CDR3nt: TGTGCCAGCAGCTTAAATCAGGGAACGGAGACCCAGTACTTC
j_gene: TRBJ2-5
d_gene: -
v_gene: TRBV7-7
abundance: -

CDR3aa: CASSSGQQAYEQYF
CDR3nt: TGTGCCAGCAGCTCGGGACAGCAAGCTTACGAGCAGTACTTC
j_gene: TRBJ2-7
d_gene: TRBD1
v_gene: TRBV5-4
abundance: once

CDR3aa: CASKGTAGEKLFF
CDR3nt: TGTGCCAGCAAGGGCACGGCGGGTGAAAAACTGTTTTTT
j_gene: TRBJ1-4
d_gene: -
v_gene: TRBV7-2
abundance: few

CDR3aa: CASTTAGGYTF
CDR3nt: TGTGCCAGCACAACAGCAGGCGGCTACACCTTC
j_gene: TRBJ1-2
d_gene: -
v_gene: TRBV2
abundance: -

CDR3aa: CATLTGTGDTEAFF
CDR3nt: TGTGCCACCTTAACCGGGACAGGGGACACTGAAGCTTTCTTT
j_gene: TRBJ1-1
d_gene: TRBD1
v_gene: TRBV6-5
abundance: few

CDR3aa: CSARDERAFF
CDR3nt: TGCAGTGCTAGAGATGAGAGGGCTTTCTTT
j_gene: TRBJ1-1
d_gene: -
v_gene: TRBV20-1
abundance: -

CDR3aa: CASSLEGGVWDEQFF
CDR3nt: TGCGCCAGCAGCTTGGAAGGCGGCGTTTGGGATGAGCAGTTCTTC
j_gene: TRBJ2-1
d_gene: -
v_gene: TRBV5-1
abundance: -

CDR3aa: CASYASGASTDTQYF
CDR3nt: TGCGCCAGCTACGCTAGCGGGGCTAGCACAGATACGCAGTATTTT
j_gene: TRBJ2-3
d_gene: TRBD2
v_gene: TRBV5-1
abundance: -

CDR3aa: CASSSGASPYEQYF
CDR3nt: TGTGCCAGCAGCTCGGGAGCCAGTCCCTACGAGCAGTACTTC
j_gene: TRBJ2-7
d_gene: -
v_gene: TRBV7-9
abundance: -

CDR3aa: CASSLQANYGYTF
CDR3nt: TGTGCCAGCAGTCTACAGGCTAACTATGGCTACACCTTC
j_gene: TRBJ1-2
d_gene: -
v_gene: TRBV14
abundance: -

CDR3aa: CASNLGGGLHAVYTF
CDR3nt: TGTGCCAGCAACCTTGGGGGGGGACTCCATGCTGTCTACACCTTC
j_gene: TRBJ1-2
d_gene: -
v_gene: TRBV5-6
abundance: -

CDR3aa: CAWKYSYNEQFF
CDR3nt: TGTGCCTGGAAATACTCCTACAATGAGCAGTTCTTC
j_gene: TRBJ2-1
d_gene: -
v_gene: TRBV30
abundance: -